The 20 T cell receptor beta chains given below trace back to one sample, sequenced in a study of tumor-infiltrating lymphocytes in primary liver carcinoma. TCR beta cDNA came from around 0.5 ug total RNA, primed with a constant-region primer. It was through three nested multiplex PCR rounds of slightly modified ARM-PCR that TCR beta libraries arose. The first two PCR rounds used TRBV1-TRBV30 primers with a Cbeta primer, roughly 10 cycles each. TCRdb re-derived calls from the multiplex PCR reads in MiXCR, one entry per CDR3 protein. This table holds 200,000 or so distinct CDR3 sequences, approximately 65% found once. The authors took blood RNA from unsorted whole blood and also extracted germline DNA. The sequencing sample was made of peripheral blood. The source is a woman aged 60-70 years with primary liver carcinoma and hepatitis B virus infection.

This rearrangement joins TRBV11-2 to TRBJ2-1; D call uncertain. The CDR3 spans 16 residues. Trimming removed 1 base from V and 3 bases from J, with 13 bases in between. CDR1 is SGHAT and CDR2 is FQNNGV in the germline V gene. The CDR3 DNA reads TGTGCCAGCAGCTTAGGTTTTGTAATGGACTACAATGAGCAGTTCTTC. Its protein product is CASSLGFVMDYNEQFF.

This clonotype was recorded many times. The V and J genes are TRBV6-5 and TRBJ1-2; 7 nucleotides match TRBD1. Germline CDR1 reads MNHEY; CDR2 reads SVGAGI. The CDR3 has 14 amino acids. Trimming took 6 bases from V and 4 from J; bases not matched to a gene: 8. The CDR3 region has the DNA TGTGCCAGCAGAGGCGGACAGGCCATCTATGGCTACACCTTC. Protein: CASRGGQAIYGYTF.

This clonotype was found many times. The chain has TRBV12-3 or TRBV12-4 and TRBJ1-1; no clear D gene. The CDR3 contains 14 residues. The ends were cut back, 4 bases at V and 1 base at J, with 10 bases in the middle. Written as DNA, the CDR3 is TGTGCCAGCAGTTATCGACGGACGAACACTGAAGCTTTCTTT. As protein: CASSYRRTNTEAFF.

The gene calls are TRBV5-1 and TRBJ1-1; 9 bases agree with TRBD1. The V segment lost 3 bases and the J segment 2 bases; nucleotides outside the gene matches: 2. Germline V gives CDR1 SGHRS, CDR2 YFSETQ. This CDR3 has 14 residues. The CDR3 DNA reads TGCGCCAGCAGCTGGGGACAGGGTAACACTGAAGCTTTCTTT. Amino acids: CASSWGQGNTEAFF.

As concerns this clonotype: The junction and the germline gene differ at one end; a read error may be behind it. The chain couples TRBV6-2 or TRBV6-3 to TRBJ2-7, with a possible D match to TRBD2 (6 bases). The CDR3 has 14 amino acids. Germline assignment: CDR1 MNHEY and CDR2 SVGEGT. The CDR3 nucleotides read TGTACCAGCAAAAGACTACAGGAGGGCTACGAGCAGTACTTC. Residues: CTSKRLQEGYEQYF.

For this clonotype: A read error may be the cause here, since a much bigger clone is one base away. J is TRBJ2-1 and V is TRBV12-3 or TRBV12-4; D is uncertain. The CDR3 covers 13 residues. This CDR3 reads CGSSLKEVGEQFF. CDR3 nucleotide sequence: TGTGGCAGCAGTTTAAAAGAAGTTGGTGAGCAGTTCTTC.

This clonotype appeared a single time. The chain combines TRBV12-3 or TRBV12-4 with TRBJ1-1; D remains unclear. The CDR3 covers 13 residues. V was cut by 1 base and J by 4 bases, with 7 bases left in between. The CDR3 protein is CASSLGEGTEAFF. In DNA form, the CDR3 reads TGTGCCAGCAGTTTAGGAGAGGGCACTGAAGCTTTCTTT.

This clonotype was seen many times. The rearrangement joins TRBV10-3 to TRBJ1-6; D gene uncertain. The V and J ends lost 0 bases and 9 bases respectively, with 6 bases between them. The CDR3 runs 13 residues. The V gene's germline CDR1 is ENHRY and CDR2 SYGVKD. CDR3 DNA sequence: TGTGCCATCAGTGAGTCCGGACCTTCACCCCTCCACTTT. The encoded protein is CAISESGPSPLHF.

In the case of this clonotype: This sequence may be a read error, since a much larger clone differs from it by one base. V is TRBV6-5 and J is TRBJ1-1; 7 bases line up with TRBD1. Germline lookup yields CDR1 MNHEY and CDR2 SVGAGI. CDR3 size: 13 residues. V was clipped by 10 bases and J by 5 bases; unmatched bases: 10. CDR3 loop: CAIRTRQGTEAFF. DNA of the CDR3: TGTGCCATCAGAACCCGACAGGGAACTGAAGCTTTCTTT.

About this clonotype itself: One end of the junction varies from germline; a read error may be responsible. The chain is built from TRBV5-4 and TRBJ1-1; 9 nucleotides agree with TRBD1. CDR1 is SGHNT and CDR2 is YYREEE in the germline V gene (reference sequence). This CDR3 spans 14 amino acids. The CDR3 DNA follows: TGTGTCAGCAGCCCGACAGGGGGGAACAGTGAAGCTTTCTTT. Translation gives CVSSPTGGNSEAFF.

Concerning this clonotype itself: A read error may produce the germline difference seen at one junction end. The chain has TRBV11-2 and TRBJ2-1; possibly TRBD2 for D (8 bases). The CDR3 length is 17 residues. Germline CDR1 reads SGHAT; CDR2 reads FQNNGV. CDR3 DNA sequence: TGTGCCAGCAACTTAGGGGGCGGGAGGATCTCCTACGATGAGCAGTTCTTC. Its protein is CASNLGGGRISYDEQFF.

About this clonotype: The conserved phenylalanine or tryptophan is not found at the CDR3 terminus, so this likely reflects a read error. The DNA is left out, because the CDR3 cannot be placed on it with certainty; the CDR3 is given as TCRdb lists it. The V and J genes are TRBV11-3 and TRBJ2-2; the table gives TRBD2 as D, unverified against the DNA. From its first to its last residue, the CDR3 has 14 amino acids. Germline V gene sequence: CDR1 SGHNT, CDR2 YENEEA. Here the CDR3 reads CASSNGLHTGELSL.

Concerning this clonotype: Relative to the germline gene, one junction end is altered; a read error may explain this. The chain uses TRBV6-5 and TRBJ2-7; 8 bases line up with TRBD2. The CDR3 spans 15 residues. Germline loops: CDR1 MNHEY, CDR2 SVGAGI. The CDR3 DNA reads TGTGCCAGCAATTCCTTAAGCGGGAGCTCCTACGAGCTGTACTTC. The encoded protein is CASNSLSGSSYELYF.

The rearrangement links TRBV7-9 to TRBJ1-1, with D possibly TRBD1 on 6 matching bases. The length of the CDR3 is 13 residues. Trimming removed 7 bases at V and 3 bases at J, with 12 bases between. Germline V gives CDR1 SEHNR, CDR2 FQNEAQ (reference sequence). Here the CDR3 DNA reads TGTGCCAGCAACCGCAGGGGTCACACTGAAGCTTTCTTT. Translation gives CASNRRGHTEAFF.

This clonotype was seen repeatedly, ten times or more. The chain combines TRBV10-2 with TRBJ2-2, with TRBD2 matching over 11 bases. The ends lost 8 bases at V and 6 bases at J; junction bases unmatched: 14. In germline, CDR1 is WSHSY, CDR2 SAAADI. This CDR3 contains 17 residues. The DNA of the CDR3 is TGCGCCAGCCAACTAGCGGGAGTTGTTTTTGTACCCGGGGAGCTGTTTTTT. Amino acids: CASQLAGVVFVPGELFF.

This clonotype was counted ten times or more. The chain links TRBV29-1 to TRBJ2-5, with 7 bases identical to TRBD2. CDR3 length: 12 residues. Germline CDR1 is SQVTM and CDR2 is ANQGSEA. With V trimmed by 5 bases and J by 4 bases, 4 bases remained unmatched. The CDR3 reads CSVFSGGETQYF. The CDR3 bases are TGCAGCGTTTTCTCGGGGGGAGAGACCCAGTACTTC.

Concerning this clonotype: At one boundary the junction diverges from the germline segment, which might be a read error. V gene TRBV7-9 combines with J gene TRBJ2-5; D gene unclear. The germline V gene has CDR1 SEHNR and CDR2 FQNEAQ (reference sequence). The CDR3 is 12 residues long. In nucleotides, the CDR3 is TGTGCCAGCAGCTTAGCGTCAGAGGCCCAGTACTTC. Translated: CASSLASEAQYF.

This clonotype has at least ten counts. The rearrangement joins TRBV6-1 to TRBJ1-2; D unresolved. CDR3 length equals 12 residues. V lost 6 bases, J lost 1 base, and 6 bases lay in between. In germline, CDR1 is MNHNS, CDR2 SASEGT. CDR3 sequence reads: CASRPLNYGYTF. CDR3 in DNA: TGTGCCAGCAGACCCCTTAACTATGGCTACACCTTC.

To note about this clonotype: A read error may be the cause here, since a much bigger clone is one base away. The CDR3 spells CASSLRASDQETQYF. The CDR3 DNA is TGTGCCAGCAGCTTAAGGGCTAGCGACCAAGAGACCCAGTACTTC. The chain couples TRBV7-3 to TRBJ2-5, with a weak D call TRBD2 (6 bases). V gave up 1 base and J gave up 0 bases, with 9 bases separating them. The germline V gene has CDR1 SGHTA and CDR2 FQGTGA. This CDR3 is built from 15 residues.

With regard to this clonotype: A much larger clone differs from this one at a single base, so this may be a read error. The V call is TRBV14, the J call TRBJ2-2; possible D gene TRBD2, 5 bases. V was shortened by 0 bases and J by 0 bases, with 11 bases between the two germline ends. Germline values: CDR1 SGHDN, CDR2 FVKESK. The length of the CDR3 is 17 residues. The CDR3 bases are TGTGCCAGCAGCCAAGAGCGACTAACCGCGAACACCGGGGAGCTGTTTTTT. Residues: CASSQERLTANTGELFF.